This T cell receptor (beta chain) was identified during a study of T and B cells in COVID-19 patients. TRB was amplified from about 260-540 ng of blood genomic DNA. BIOMED2 TRB-A/B primer pools were used in multiplex TRB PCR. A single record per CDR3 protein comes from TCRdb applying MiXCR to the multiplex PCR reads. Of 4,000 or so distinct CDR3 sequences in the sample, approximately 20% were seen once. The CDR3 spans 13 residues. Study-wide points: Sorted SARS-CoV-2-responsive or tetramer+ T cells and CD4+, regulatory and CD8+ subsets were not yet sequenced.

By share, this clonotype ranks as medium-sized. Its target is unknown. The junction departs from germline at one end; a sequencing error may be responsible. The sample comprised blood. The chain is built from TRBV12-3 or TRBV12-4 and TRBJ2-1; D tentatively fits TRBD1 or TRBD2 (5 bases each). The receptor was derived from a human donor with active COVID-19. The DNA for the CDR3 is TGTGCCAGCAGTACCTCTCCCAGAGGTCGAGGGGTCTTC. It is translated as CASSTSPRGRGVF.